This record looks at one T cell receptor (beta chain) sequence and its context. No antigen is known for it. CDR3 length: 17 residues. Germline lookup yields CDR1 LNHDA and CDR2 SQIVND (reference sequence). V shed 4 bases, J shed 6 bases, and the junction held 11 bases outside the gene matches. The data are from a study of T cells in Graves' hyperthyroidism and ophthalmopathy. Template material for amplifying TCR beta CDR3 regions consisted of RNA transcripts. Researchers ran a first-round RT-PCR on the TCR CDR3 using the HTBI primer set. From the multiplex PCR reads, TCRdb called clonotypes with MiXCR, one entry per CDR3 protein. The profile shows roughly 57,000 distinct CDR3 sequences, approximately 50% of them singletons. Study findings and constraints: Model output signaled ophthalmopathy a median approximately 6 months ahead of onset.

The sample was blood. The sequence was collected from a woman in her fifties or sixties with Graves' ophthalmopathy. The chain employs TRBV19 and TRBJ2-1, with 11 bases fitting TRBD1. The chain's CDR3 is CASSTRTGGRSGNEQFF. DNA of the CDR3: TGTGCCAGTAGTACGCGGACAGGGGGCAGGTCCGGCAATGAGCAGTTCTTC.